These 22 T cell receptor beta chains were all obtained from the same sample, sequenced in a study of blood T cell repertoires in COVID-19. Measured with immunoSEQ multiplex PCR; TCRdb has only the in-frame clones, and not every one. The sample holds about 190,000 clones, around 86% seen once. The specimen was peripheral blood. These receptors originate from a woman aged 40 to 49 with acute or convalescent COVID-19.

The chain links TRBV5-4 to TRBJ1-3; perhaps TRBD1 as D (5 bases). There are 16 residues in the CDR3. The V end was cut by 3 bases, the J end by 0 bases, with 13 bases between. Germline V gives CDR1 SGHNT, CDR2 YYREEE (reference sequence). This CDR3 is CASSSGRGYSGNTIYF. The CDR3 DNA reads TGTGCCAGCAGCTCGGGGCGGGGCTACTCTGGAAACACCATATATTTT.

The J gene is TRBJ1-1, the V gene TRBV6-5; no firm D call. The ends were cut back, 7 bases at V and 6 bases at J, with 18 bases in the middle. The CDR3 runs 14 residues. Germline-derived CDR1 and CDR2 are MNHEY and SVGAGI. DNA for the CDR3: TGTGCCAGCACTCCTTCGACGGGGAGACCTGAAGCTTTCTTT. This codes for CASTPSTGRPEAFF.

The chain couples TRBV27 to TRBJ2-1, with TRBD1 matching over 7 bases. Germline CDR1 is MNHEY and CDR2 is SMNVEV (reference sequence). The CDR3 is 14 amino acids. With V trimmed by 5 bases and J by 5 bases, 6 bases remained unmatched. CDR3 coding DNA: TGTGCCAGCAGTGTAGGACAGGTTCACAATGAGCAGTTCTTC. Translating gives CASSVGQVHNEQFF.

The chain combines TRBV27 with TRBJ1-2, with TRBD1 identical over 11 bases. This CDR3 spans 13 amino acids. V shed 7 bases, J shed 4 bases, and the junction held 2 bases outside the gene matches. CDR1 and CDR2 from the germline V gene are MNHEY and SMNVEV (reference sequence). For the CDR3, the DNA is TGTGCCAGCACGGGGACAGGGGGCTATGGCTACACCTTC. It encodes CASTGTGGYGYTF.

The V gene is TRBV11-2, the J gene TRBJ2-1; D ambiguous. Trimming stripped 1 base from V and 7 bases from J, with 14 bases between. CDR3 size: 15 residues. Germline V lookup: CDR1 SGHAT, CDR2 FQNNGV. The CDR3 reads CASSLALVVRNEQFF. CDR3 bases: TGTGCCAGCAGCTTAGCCCTAGTAGTTCGGAATGAGCAGTTCTTC.

In this sample, this clone turned up once. The DNA of the CDR3 is TGTGCCAGTAGGATCGGACAGGGCAATCAGCCCCAGCATTTT. Protein: CASRIGQGNQPQHF. This chain links TRBV19 with TRBJ1-5; 7 nucleotides match TRBD1. CDR1 and CDR2 (germline): LNHDA, SQIVND (reference sequence). The CDR3 has 14 residues. V shed 6 bases, J shed 2 bases, and the junction held 4 bases outside the gene matches. Complete variable domain (other parts from reference TRBV19 and TRBJ1-5): DGGITQSPKYLFRKEGQNVTLSCEQNLNHDAMYWYRQDPGQGLRLIYYSQIVNDFQKGDIAEGYSVSREKKESFPLTVTSAQKNPTAFYLCASRIGQGNQPQHFGDGTRLSIL.

The chain uses TRBV3-1 (or the pseudogene TRBV3-2) and TRBJ2-1; the match to TRBD2 covers 10 bases. This CDR3 region has 19 residues. J was trimmed by 0 bases and V by 0 bases; bases with no gene match: 8. Germline V gives CDR1 LGHDT, CDR2 YNNKEL (reference sequence). CDR3 in DNA: TGTGCCAGCAGCCAAGATGGGCTAGCGGGAGCCCCCTCCTACAATGAGCAGTTCTTC. It codes for CASSQDGLAGAPSYNEQFF.

Only a few counts were recorded for this clone. The chain has TRBV5-1 and TRBJ1-4; no clear D gene. V gave up 7 bases and J gave up 0 bases, with 7 bases separating them. Germline values: CDR1 SGHRS, CDR2 YFSETQ. The CDR3 is made up of 13 amino acids. The CDR3 DNA is TGCGCCAGCGGAGATTCAACTAATGAAAAACTGTTTTTT. Protein sequence: CASGDSTNEKLFF. Full variable domain (rest looked up from reference TRBV5-1 and TRBJ1-4): KAGVTQTPRYLIKTRGQQVTLSCSPISGHRSVSWYQQTPGQGLQFLFEYFSETQRNKGNFPGRFSGRQFSNSRSEMNVSTLELGDSALYLCASGDSTNEKLFFGSGTQLSVL.

V is TRBV15 and J is TRBJ2-7, with TRBD2 matching 13 bases. The CDR3 totals 17 residues. Trimming removed 5 bases from V and 6 bases from J; junction bases left unmatched: 13. CDR1 is LNHNV and CDR2 is YYDKDF in the germline V gene (reference sequence). The CDR3 nucleotides are TGTGCCACCAGCCCGGTAGTAGGACTAGCGGGAGACTTCGAGCAGTACTTC. Translating gives CATSPVVGLAGDFEQYF.

V and J are TRBV7-9 and TRBJ2-2, with TRBD2 as a possible D gene (5 bases). CDR3 length: 17 residues. V lost 1 base and J lost 5, with 17 bases in between. Germline V CDR1 and CDR2: SEHNR, FQNEAQ (reference sequence). The CDR3 loop is CASSLGPYRTGTGELFF. The CDR3 DNA is TGTGCCAGCAGCTTAGGGCCCTACCGGACGGGGACCGGGGAGCTGTTTTTT. Using reference TRBV7-9 and TRBJ2-2 for the parts outside the CDR3, the full variable domain is DTGVSQNPRHKITKRGQNVTFRCDPISEHNRLYWYRQTLGQGPEFLTYFQNEAQLEKSRLLSDRFSAERPKGSFSTLEIQRTEQGDSAMYLCASSLGPYRTGTGELFFGEGSRLTVL.

CDR3 coding DNA: TGTGCCAGCAGCCTACAGGGGGCTGGGGACTATGGCTACACCTTC. Translation: CASSLQGAGDYGYTF. The chain joins TRBV7-2 to TRBJ1-2, with TRBD1 identical over 9 bases. CDR3 length equals 15 residues. Germline values: CDR1 SGHTA, CDR2 FQGNSA. V dropped 5 bases and J dropped 3; count of bases not matched to a gene: 7. Complete variable domain (other parts from reference TRBV7-2 and TRBJ1-2): GAGVSQSPSNKVTEKGKDVELRCDPISGHTALYWYRQSLGQGLEFLIYFQGNSAPDKSGLPSDRFSAERTGGSVSTLTIQRTQQEDSAVYLCASSLQGAGDYGYTFGSGTRLTVV.

The chain uses TRBV24-1 and TRBJ1-2; TRBD1 matches at 8 bases. CDR3 length equals 14 residues. Unmatched junction bases numbered 8, after V lost 4 bases and J lost 8 bases. Germline V gives CDR1 KGHDR, CDR2 SFDVKD. The CDR3 DNA follows: TGTGCCACCAGTGACCCAGGACAGGGACCAGGCTACACCTTC. It is translated as CATSDPGQGPGYTF.

This clone was picked up one time. The J gene is TRBJ1-1, the V gene TRBV5-1; D is possibly TRBD1 (6 bases). Per the germline V gene, CDR1 is SGHRS and CDR2 is YFSETQ. The CDR3 runs to 15 residues. V gave up 3 bases and J gave up 9 bases, with 21 bases separating them. The CDR3 protein is CASSWAGASRGKAFF. The CDR3 DNA reads as TGCGCCAGCAGCTGGGCGGGGGCGTCGAGGGGTAAAGCTTTCTTT.

With respect to this clone: A junction boundary mismatches the germline segment, possibly from a read error. The chain recombines TRBV3-1 (or the pseudogene TRBV3-2) with TRBJ1-2; 8 bases are shared with TRBD1. The germline V gene encodes CDR1 LGHDT and CDR2 YNNKEL (reference sequence). The CDR3 sequence is 15 residues long. CDR3 protein: CASSQHPGTGYDYTF. For the CDR3, the DNA is TGTGCCAGCAGCCAGCACCCCGGGACAGGCTATGACTACACCTTC.

The chain joins TRBV18 to TRBJ2-7, with 7 bases that match TRBD1. J gave up 3 bases and V 3 bases, and 2 bases lay outside the gene matches. CDR1 is KGHSH, CDR2 LQKENI, per germline. CDR3 length: 13 amino acids. Written as DNA, the CDR3 is TGTGCCAGCTCACCCGACAGGGTCTACGAGCAGTACTTC. This codes for CASSPDRVYEQYF.

This chain joins TRBV5-1 and TRBJ2-3, with D unresolved. This CDR3 is built from 13 residues. V gave up 3 bases and J gave up 5 bases, with 10 bases separating them. In germline, CDR1 is SGHRS, CDR2 YFSETQ. CDR3 nucleotides: TGCGCCAGCAGCTCAGGTTACGGAGATACGCAGTATTTT. It yields the protein CASSSGYGDTQYF.

The chain has TRBV15 and TRBJ2-1; tentatively, D is TRBD2 (7 bases). The CDR3 is 16 amino acids. Germline V gene lookup returns CDR1 LNHNV and CDR2 YYDKDF (reference sequence). The ends were cut back, 1 base at V and 5 bases at J, with 15 bases in the middle. This chain's CDR3 is CATSRGAGAGDNEQFF. Written as DNA, the CDR3 is TGTGCCACCAGCAGAGGGGCGGGGGCTGGGGACAATGAGCAGTTCTTC.

V is TRBV7-8 and J is TRBJ1-1; 11 nucleotides line up with TRBD1. The CDR3 is 18 amino acids. V was pared by 2 bases and J by 0 bases, with 8 bases of the junction left unmatched. Germline V CDR1 and CDR2: SGHVS, FQNEAQ. The DNA for the CDR3 is TGTGCCAGCAGCTTAAGGCCCGGGACAGGGGGTCTGAACACTGAAGCTTTCTTT. Its protein is CASSLRPGTGGLNTEAFF.

This rearrangement joins TRBV12-3 or TRBV12-4 to TRBJ1-2, with D perhaps matching TRBD1 (5 bases). The CDR3 totals 13 residues. V was cut by 7 bases and J by 2 bases, with 11 bases left in between. The CDR3 coding sequence is TGTGCCAGCACGACGACAGTCAACTATGGCTACACCTTC. It codes for CASTTTVNYGYTF.

V and J are TRBV7-8 and TRBJ1-1; D possibly corresponds to TRBD1 (5 bases). Germline CDR1 SGHVS, CDR2 FQNEAQ. V gave up 3 bases and J gave up 8 bases, with 10 bases separating them. This CDR3 is 12 amino acids long. The DNA of the CDR3 is TGTGCCAGCAGCTTCAGACAGACCGAAGCTTTCTTT. As protein: CASSFRQTEAFF.

The chain couples TRBV19 to TRBJ1-6, with 9 bases that match TRBD1. V was pared by 6 bases and J by 10 bases, with 7 bases of the junction left unmatched. Germline V gene sequence: CDR1 LNHDA, CDR2 SQIVND (reference sequence). CDR3 length: 14 residues. The CDR3 reads CASSLDRGESPLHF. The CDR3, as DNA: TGTGCCAGTAGCCTGGACAGGGGAGAATCACCCCTCCACTTT.

This chain uses TRBV12-3 or TRBV12-4 with TRBJ2-7; the match to TRBD1 covers 7 bases. Trimming at V came to 6 bases and at J to 9 bases, leaving 8 bases not matched to a gene. CDR3 size: 12 residues. This CDR3 reads CASSRQGLGQYF. CDR3 in DNA: TGTGCCAGCAGCAGACAGGGCTTGGGGCAGTACTTC.